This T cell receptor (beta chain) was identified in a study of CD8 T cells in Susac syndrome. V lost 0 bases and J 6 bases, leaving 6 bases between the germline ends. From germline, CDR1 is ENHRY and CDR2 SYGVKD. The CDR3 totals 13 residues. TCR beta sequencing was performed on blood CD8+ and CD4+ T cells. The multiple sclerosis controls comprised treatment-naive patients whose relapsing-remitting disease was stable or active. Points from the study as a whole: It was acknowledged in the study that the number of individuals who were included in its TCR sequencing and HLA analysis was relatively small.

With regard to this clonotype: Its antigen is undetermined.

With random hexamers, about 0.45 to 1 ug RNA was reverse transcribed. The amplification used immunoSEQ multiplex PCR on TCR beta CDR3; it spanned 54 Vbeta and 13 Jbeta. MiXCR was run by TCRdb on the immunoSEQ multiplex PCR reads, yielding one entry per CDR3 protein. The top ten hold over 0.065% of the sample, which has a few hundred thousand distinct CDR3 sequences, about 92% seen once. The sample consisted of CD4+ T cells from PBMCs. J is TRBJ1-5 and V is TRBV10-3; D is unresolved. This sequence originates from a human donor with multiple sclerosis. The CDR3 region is CAISESVTQPQHF. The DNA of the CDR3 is TGTGCCATCAGTGAGTCGGTGACTCAGCCCCAGCATTTT.